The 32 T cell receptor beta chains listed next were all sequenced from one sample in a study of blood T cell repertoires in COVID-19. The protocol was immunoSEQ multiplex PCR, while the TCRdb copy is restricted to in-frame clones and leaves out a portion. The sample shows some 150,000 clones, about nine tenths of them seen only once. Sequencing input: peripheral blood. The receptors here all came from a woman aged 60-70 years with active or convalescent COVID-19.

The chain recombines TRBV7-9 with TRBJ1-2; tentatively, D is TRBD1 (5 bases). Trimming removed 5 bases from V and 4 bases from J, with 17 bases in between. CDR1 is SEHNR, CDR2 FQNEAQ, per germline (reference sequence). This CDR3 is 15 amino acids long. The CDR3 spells CASSPGGAEGYGYTF. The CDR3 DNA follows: TGTGCCAGCAGCCCCGGAGGGGCTGAAGGCTATGGCTACACCTTC.

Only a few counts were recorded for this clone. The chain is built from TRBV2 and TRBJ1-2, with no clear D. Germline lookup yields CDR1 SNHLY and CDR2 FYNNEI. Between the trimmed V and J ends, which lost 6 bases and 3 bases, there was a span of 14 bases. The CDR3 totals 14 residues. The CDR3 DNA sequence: TGTGCCAGCAGAGGAGAGGGCGCAGACTATGGCTACACCTTC. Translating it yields CASRGEGADYGYTF.

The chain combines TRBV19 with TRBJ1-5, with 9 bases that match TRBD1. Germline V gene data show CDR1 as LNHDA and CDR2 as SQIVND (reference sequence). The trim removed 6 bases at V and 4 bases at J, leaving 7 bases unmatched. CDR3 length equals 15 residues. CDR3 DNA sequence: TGTGCCAGTAGCGTCACAGGGGGCTTAAATCAGCCCCAGCATTTT. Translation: CASSVTGGLNQPQHF.

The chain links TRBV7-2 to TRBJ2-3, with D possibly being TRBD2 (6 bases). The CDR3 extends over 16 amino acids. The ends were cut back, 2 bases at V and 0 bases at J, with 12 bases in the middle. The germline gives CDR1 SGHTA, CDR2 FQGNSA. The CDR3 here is CASSLWAGTSTDTQYF. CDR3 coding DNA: TGTGCCAGCAGCTTATGGGCGGGGACTAGCACAGATACGCAGTATTTT.

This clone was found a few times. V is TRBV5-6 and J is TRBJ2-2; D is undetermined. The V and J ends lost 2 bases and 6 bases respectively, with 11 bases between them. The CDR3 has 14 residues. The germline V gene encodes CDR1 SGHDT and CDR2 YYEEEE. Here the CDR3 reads CASSLVMTPGELFF. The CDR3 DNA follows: TGTGCCAGCAGCTTAGTCATGACTCCCGGGGAGCTGTTTTTT. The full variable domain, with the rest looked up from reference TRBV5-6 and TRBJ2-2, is DAGVTQSPTHLIKTRGQQVTLRCSPKSGHDTVSWYQQALGQGPQFIFQYYEEEERQRGNFPDRFSGHQFPNYSSELNVNALLLGDSALYLCASSLVMTPGELFFGEGSRLTVL.

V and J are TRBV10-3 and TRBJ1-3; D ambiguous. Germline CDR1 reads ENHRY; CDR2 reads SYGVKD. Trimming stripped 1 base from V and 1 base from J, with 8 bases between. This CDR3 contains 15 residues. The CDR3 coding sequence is TGTGCCATCAGTGAGTTCTGGGAGTCTGGAAACACCATATATTTT. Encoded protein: CAISEFWESGNTIYF.

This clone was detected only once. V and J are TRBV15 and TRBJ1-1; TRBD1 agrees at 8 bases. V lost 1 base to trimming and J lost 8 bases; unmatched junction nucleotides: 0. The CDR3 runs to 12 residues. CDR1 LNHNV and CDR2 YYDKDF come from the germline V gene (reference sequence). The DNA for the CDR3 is TGTGCCACCAGCAGAGGACAGGGGGAAGCTTTCTTT. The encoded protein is CATSRGQGEAFF.

The CDR3 spells CASSDPGRGRTDTQYF. The CDR3 nucleotides are TGTGCCAGCAGCGACCCGGGGCGGGGCCGCACAGATACGCAGTATTTT. The chain links TRBV9 to TRBJ2-3; D is perhaps TRBD2 (6 bases). Germline values: CDR1 SGDLS, CDR2 YYNGEE. V was pared by 3 bases and J by 1 base, with 15 bases between. This CDR3 is 16 amino acids long.

Written as DNA, the CDR3 is TGCGCCAGCAGCCAAGACCCCAGGGCTGGTTACGAGCAGTACTTC. Its protein product is CASSQDPRAGYEQYF. The genes are TRBV4-3 and TRBJ2-7; a weak D match, TRBD1 (5 bases). V gave up 0 bases and J gave up 4 bases, with 13 bases separating them. The CDR3 length is 15 residues. Germline V CDR1 and CDR2: LGHNA, YSLEER.

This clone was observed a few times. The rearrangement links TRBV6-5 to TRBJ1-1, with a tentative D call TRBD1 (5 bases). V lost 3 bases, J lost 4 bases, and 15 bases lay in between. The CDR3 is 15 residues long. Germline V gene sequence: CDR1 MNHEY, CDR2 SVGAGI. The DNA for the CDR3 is TGTGCCAGCAGTTATGGGGTTGGGGCAGCCACTGAAGCTTTCTTT. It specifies CASSYGVGAATEAFF.

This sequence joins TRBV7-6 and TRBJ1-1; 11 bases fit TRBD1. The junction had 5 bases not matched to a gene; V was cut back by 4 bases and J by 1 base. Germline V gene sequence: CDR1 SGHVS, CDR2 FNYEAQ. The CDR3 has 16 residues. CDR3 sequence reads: CASSSGQGETNTEAFF. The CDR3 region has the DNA TGTGCCAGCAGCTCGGGACAGGGGGAGACGAACACTGAAGCTTTCTTT.

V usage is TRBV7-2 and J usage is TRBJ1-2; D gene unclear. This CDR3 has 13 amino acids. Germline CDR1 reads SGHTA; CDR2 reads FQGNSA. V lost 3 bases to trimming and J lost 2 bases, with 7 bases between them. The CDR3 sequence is CASSFGENYGYTF. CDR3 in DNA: TGTGCCAGCAGCTTCGGGGAGAACTATGGCTACACCTTC.

Here the CDR3 DNA reads TGTGCCAGCAGTTTGAGGGCCCTTAGCACAGATACGCAGTATTTT. The encoded protein is CASSLRALSTDTQYF. V gene TRBV27 combines with J gene TRBJ2-3; a possible D gene is TRBD2 (5 bases). The CDR3 is made up of 15 amino acids. The V and J ends lost 3 bases and 0 bases respectively, with 10 bases between them. The germline V gene has CDR1 MNHEY and CDR2 SMNVEV (reference sequence).

CDR3 sequence (DNA): TGCGCCAGCAGTGACAGGGGAACAGATACGCAGTATTTT. Its protein is CASSDRGTDTQYF. The chain combines TRBV10-2 with TRBJ2-3, with a weak D call TRBD1 (6 bases). The CDR3 is 13 amino acids. Per germline, CDR1 WSHSY and CDR2 SAAADI. Trimming removed 3 bases from V and 3 bases from J, with 7 bases in between.

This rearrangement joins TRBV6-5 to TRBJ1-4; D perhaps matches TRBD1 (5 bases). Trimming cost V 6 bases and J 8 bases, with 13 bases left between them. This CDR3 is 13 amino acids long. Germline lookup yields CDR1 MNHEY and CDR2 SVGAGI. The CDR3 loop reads CASSLFRGEKLFF. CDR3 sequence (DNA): TGTGCCAGCAGCCTTTTTAGGGGCGAAAAACTGTTTTTT.

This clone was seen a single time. CDR3 residues: CASTRRGTEAFF. CDR3 coding DNA: TGTGCCAGCACCCGAAGGGGGACTGAAGCTTTCTTT. This chain links TRBV7-8 with TRBJ1-1, with D tentatively TRBD1 (6 bases). Germline V gives CDR1 SGHVS, CDR2 FQNEAQ. The CDR3 sequence is 12 residues long. Trimming took 7 bases from V and 5 from J, leaving 11 bases between them.

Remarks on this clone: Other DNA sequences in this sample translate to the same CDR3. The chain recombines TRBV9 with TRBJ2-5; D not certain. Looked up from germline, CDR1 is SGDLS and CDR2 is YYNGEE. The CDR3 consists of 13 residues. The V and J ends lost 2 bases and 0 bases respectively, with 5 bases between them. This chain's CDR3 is CASSVTDQETQYF. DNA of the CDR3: TGTGCCAGCAGCGTTACAGACCAAGAGACCCAGTACTTC.

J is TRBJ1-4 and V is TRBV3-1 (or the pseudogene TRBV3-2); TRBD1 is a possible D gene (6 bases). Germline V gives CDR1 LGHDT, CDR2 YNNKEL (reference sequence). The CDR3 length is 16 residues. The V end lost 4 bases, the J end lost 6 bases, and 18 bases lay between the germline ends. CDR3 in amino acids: CASSPRGARYYEKLFF. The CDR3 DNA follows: TGTGCCAGCAGCCCTCGGGGGGCCCGATACTATGAAAAACTGTTTTTT.

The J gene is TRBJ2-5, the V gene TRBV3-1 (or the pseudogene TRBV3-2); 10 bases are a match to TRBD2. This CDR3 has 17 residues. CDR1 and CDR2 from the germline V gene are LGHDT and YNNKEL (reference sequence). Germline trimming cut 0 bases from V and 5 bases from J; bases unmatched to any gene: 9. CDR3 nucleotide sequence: TGTGCCAGCAGCCAAGATCTGAGCGGGGGGGCGCGGGAGACCCAGTACTTC. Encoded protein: CASSQDLSGGARETQYF.

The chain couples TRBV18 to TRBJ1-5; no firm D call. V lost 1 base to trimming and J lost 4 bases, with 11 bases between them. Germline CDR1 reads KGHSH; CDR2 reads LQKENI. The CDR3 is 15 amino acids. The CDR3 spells CASSPRHSANQPQHF. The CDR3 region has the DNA TGTGCCAGCTCACCACGGCACAGTGCGAATCAGCCCCAGCATTTT.

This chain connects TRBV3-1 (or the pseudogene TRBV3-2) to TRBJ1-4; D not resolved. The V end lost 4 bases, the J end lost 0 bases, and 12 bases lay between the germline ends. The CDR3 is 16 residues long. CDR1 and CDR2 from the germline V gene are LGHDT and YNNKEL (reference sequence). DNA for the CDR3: TGTGCCAGCAGCCCCGCCGGGAGGACAACTAATGAAAAACTGTTTTTT. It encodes CASSPAGRTTNEKLFF.

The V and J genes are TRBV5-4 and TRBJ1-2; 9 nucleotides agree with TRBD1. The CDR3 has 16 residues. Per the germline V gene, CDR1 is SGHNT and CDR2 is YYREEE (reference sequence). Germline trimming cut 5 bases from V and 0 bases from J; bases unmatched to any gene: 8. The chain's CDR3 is CASSPGDRVTNYGYTF. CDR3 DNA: TGTGCCAGCAGTCCCGGGGACAGGGTGACTAACTATGGCTACACCTTC.

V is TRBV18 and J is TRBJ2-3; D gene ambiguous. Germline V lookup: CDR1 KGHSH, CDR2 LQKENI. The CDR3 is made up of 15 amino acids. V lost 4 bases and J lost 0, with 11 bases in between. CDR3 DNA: TGTGCCAGCTCACTGAAGACACTTAGCACAGATACGCAGTATTTT. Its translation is CASSLKTLSTDTQYF.

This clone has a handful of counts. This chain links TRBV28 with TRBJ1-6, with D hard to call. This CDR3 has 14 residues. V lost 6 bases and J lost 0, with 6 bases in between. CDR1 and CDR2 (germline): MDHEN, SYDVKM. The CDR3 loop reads CASSLSSYNSPLHF. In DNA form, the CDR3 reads TGTGCCAGCAGCCTAAGCTCCTATAATTCACCCCTCCACTTT.

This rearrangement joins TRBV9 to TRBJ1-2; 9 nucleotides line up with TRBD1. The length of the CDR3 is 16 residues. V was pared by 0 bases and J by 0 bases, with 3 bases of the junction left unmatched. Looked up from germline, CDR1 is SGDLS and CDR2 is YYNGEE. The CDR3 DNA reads TGTGCCAGCAGCGTAGGGGACAGGGTGGCTAACTATGGCTACACCTTC. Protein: CASSVGDRVANYGYTF.

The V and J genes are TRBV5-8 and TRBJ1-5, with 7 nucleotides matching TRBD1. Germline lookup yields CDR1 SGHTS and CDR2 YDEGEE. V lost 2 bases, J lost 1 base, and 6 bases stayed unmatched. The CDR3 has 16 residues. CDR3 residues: CASSLLGTDSNQPQHF. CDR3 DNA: TGTGCCAGCAGCTTACTCGGGACAGACAGCAATCAGCCCCAGCATTTT.

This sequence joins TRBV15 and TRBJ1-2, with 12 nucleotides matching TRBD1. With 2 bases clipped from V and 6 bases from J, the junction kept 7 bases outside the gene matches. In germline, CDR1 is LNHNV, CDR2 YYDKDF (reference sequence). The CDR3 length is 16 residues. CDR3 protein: CATSRNPGQGAHGYTF. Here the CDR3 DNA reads TGTGCCACCAGCAGAAATCCGGGACAGGGGGCCCATGGCTACACCTTC.

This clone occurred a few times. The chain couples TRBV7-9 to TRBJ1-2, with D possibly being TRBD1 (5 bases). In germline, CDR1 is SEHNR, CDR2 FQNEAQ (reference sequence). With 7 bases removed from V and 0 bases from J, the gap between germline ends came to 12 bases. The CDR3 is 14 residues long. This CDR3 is CASTQQAANYGYTF. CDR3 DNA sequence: TGTGCCAGCACGCAACAGGCGGCTAACTATGGCTACACCTTC.

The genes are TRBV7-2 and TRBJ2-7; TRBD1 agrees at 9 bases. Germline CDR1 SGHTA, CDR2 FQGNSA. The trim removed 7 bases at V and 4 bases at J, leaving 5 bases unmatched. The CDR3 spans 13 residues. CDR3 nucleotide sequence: TGTGCCAGCACCGAGGACAGGGGTTACGAGCAGTACTTC. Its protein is CASTEDRGYEQYF.

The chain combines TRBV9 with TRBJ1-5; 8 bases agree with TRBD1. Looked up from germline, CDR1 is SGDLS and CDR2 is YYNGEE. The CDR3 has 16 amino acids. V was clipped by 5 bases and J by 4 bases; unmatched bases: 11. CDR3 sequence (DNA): TGTGCCAGCAGGACGGGACAGGAAAGTCGGAATCAGCCCCAGCATTTT. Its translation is CASRTGQESRNQPQHF. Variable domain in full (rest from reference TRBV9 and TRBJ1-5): DSGVTQTPKHLITATGQRVTLRCSPRSGDLSVYWYQQSLDQGLQFLIQYYNGEERAKGNILERFSAQQFPDLHSELNLSSLELGDSALYFCASRTGQESRNQPQHFGDGTRLSIL.

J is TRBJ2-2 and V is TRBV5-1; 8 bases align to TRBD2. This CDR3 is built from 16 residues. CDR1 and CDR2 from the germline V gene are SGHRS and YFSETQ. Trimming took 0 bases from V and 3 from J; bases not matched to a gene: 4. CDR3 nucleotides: TGCGCCAGCAGCTTGGCCTCAGCGGGGGACACCGGGGAGCTGTTTTTT. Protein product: CASSLASAGDTGELFF. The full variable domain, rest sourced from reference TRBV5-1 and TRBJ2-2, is KAGVTQTPRYLIKTRGQQVTLSCSPISGHRSVSWYQQTPGQGLQFLFEYFSETQRNKGNFPGRFSGRQFSNSRSEMNVSTLELGDSALYLCASSLASAGDTGELFFGEGSRLTVL.

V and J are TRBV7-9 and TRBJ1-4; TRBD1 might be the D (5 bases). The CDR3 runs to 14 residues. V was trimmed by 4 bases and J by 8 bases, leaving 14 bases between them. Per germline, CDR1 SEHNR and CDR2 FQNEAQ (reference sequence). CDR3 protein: CASSSDIAGEKLFF. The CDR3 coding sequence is TGTGCCAGCAGCTCGGACATAGCAGGGGAAAAACTGTTTTTT.